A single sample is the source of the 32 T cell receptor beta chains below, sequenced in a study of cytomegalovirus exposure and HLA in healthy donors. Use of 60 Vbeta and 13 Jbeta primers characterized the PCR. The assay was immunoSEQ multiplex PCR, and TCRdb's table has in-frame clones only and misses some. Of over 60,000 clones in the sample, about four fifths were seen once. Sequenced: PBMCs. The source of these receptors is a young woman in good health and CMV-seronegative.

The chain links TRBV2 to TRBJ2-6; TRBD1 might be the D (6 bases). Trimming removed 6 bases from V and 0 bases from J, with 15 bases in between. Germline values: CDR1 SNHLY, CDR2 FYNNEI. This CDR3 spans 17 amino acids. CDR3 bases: TGTGCCAGCAGCCCACGGGACACGAGCTCTGGGGCCAACGTCCTGACTTTC. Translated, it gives CASSPRDTSSGANVLTF.

The DNA for the CDR3 is TGTGCCAGCAGCAGGGAAGGGGCTATAGATGAGCAGTTCTTC. This sequence encodes CASSREGAIDEQFF. This chain joins TRBV7-6 and TRBJ2-1, with D maybe TRBD1 (5 bases). Germline V gene data show CDR1 as SGHVS and CDR2 as FNYEAQ. V lost 5 bases to trimming and J lost 8 bases, with 16 bases between them. CDR3 length: 14 amino acids.

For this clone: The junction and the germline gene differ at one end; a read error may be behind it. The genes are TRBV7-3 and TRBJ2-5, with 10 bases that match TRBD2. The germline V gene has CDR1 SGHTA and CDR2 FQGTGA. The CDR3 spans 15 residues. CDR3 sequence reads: CASSLTSGEGETQYF. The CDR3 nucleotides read TGTGCCAGCAGCCTAACTAGCGGGGAGGGAGAGACCCAGTACTTC. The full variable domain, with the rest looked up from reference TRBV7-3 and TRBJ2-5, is GAGVSQTPSNKVTEKGKYVELRCDPISGHTALYWYRQSLGQGPEFLIYFQGTGAADDSGLPNDRFFAVRPEGSVSTLKIQRTERGDSAVYLCASSLTSGEGETQYFGPGTRLLVL.

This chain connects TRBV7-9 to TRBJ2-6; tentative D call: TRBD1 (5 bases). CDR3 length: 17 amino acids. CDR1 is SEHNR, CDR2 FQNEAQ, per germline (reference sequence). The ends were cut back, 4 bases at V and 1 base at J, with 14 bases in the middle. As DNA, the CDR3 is TGTGCCAGCAGCTCTAGGGGTGGCGCATCTGGGGCCAACGTCCTGACTTTC. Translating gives CASSSRGGASGANVLTF.

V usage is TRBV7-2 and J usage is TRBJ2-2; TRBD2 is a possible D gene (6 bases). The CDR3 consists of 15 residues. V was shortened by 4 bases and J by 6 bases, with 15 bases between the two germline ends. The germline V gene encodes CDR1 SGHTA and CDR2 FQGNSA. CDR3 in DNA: TGTGCCAGCAGCTCCGGGACTCATGCTCCCGGGGAGCTGTTTTTT. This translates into CASSSGTHAPGELFF.

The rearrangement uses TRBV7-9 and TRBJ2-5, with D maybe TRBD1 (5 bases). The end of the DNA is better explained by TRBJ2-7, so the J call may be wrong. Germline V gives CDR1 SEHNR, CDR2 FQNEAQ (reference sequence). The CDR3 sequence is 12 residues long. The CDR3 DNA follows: TGTGCCAGCAGCTTATGGGGCAACGAGCAGTACTTC. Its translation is CASSLWGNEQYF.

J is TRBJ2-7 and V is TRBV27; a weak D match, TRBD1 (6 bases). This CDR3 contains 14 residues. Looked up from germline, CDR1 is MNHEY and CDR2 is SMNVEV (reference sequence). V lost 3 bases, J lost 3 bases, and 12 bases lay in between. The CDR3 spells CASSFEYRDYEQYF. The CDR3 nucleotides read TGTGCCAGCAGTTTCGAGTACAGGGACTACGAGCAGTACTTC.

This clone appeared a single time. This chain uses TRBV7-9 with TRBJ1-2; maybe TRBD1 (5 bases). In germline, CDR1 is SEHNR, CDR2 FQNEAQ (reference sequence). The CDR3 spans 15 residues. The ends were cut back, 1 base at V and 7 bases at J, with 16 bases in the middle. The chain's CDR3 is CASSLGQLNLGGYTF. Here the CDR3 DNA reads TGTGCCAGCAGCTTAGGACAGCTTAATCTGGGTGGCTACACCTTC.

The CDR3 region is CASSVTREGTQYF. In nucleotides, the CDR3 is TGTGCCAGCAGCGTAACGCGGGAGGGGACCCAGTACTTC. The gene calls are TRBV9 and TRBJ2-5, with TRBD2 identical over 9 bases. Germline trimming cut 1 base from V and 7 bases from J; bases unmatched to any gene: 2. The CDR3 spans 13 residues. Germline CDR1 is SGDLS and CDR2 is YYNGEE.

In DNA, the CDR3 is TGTGCCAGCAGTGAAGCAGTAGCCAGGGGGAATGAAAAACTGTTTTTT. It is translated as CASSEAVARGNEKLFF. The chain couples TRBV2 to TRBJ1-4, with 7 bases lining up with TRBD1. The CDR3 covers 16 residues. V gave up 0 bases and J gave up 5 bases; unmatched junction bases: 6. Germline CDR1 and CDR2: SNHLY and FYNNEI.

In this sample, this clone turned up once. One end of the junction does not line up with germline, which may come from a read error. Here the CDR3 DNA reads TGTTCCAGCAGCAGACTAGCGGGTAACACAGATACGCAGTATTTT. Encoded protein: CSSSRLAGNTDTQYF. The V call is TRBV7-9, the J call TRBJ2-3, with 10 bases that match TRBD2. The CDR3 loop spans 15 amino acids. The germline CDR1 and CDR2 sequences are SEHNR and FQNEAQ (reference sequence).

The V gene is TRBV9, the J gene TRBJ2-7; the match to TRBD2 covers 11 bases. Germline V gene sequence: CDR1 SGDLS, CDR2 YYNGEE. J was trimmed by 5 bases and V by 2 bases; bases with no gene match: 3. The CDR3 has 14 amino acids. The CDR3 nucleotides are TGTGCCAGCAGCGTTAGCGGGAGGGCCGACGAGCAGTACTTC. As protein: CASSVSGRADEQYF.

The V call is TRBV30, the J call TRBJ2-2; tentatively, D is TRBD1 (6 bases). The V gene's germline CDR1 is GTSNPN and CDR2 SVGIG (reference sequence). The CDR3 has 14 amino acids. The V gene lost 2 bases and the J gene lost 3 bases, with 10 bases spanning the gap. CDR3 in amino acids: CAWSPGQYTGELFF. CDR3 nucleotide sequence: TGTGCCTGGAGTCCCGGACAGTACACCGGGGAGCTGTTTTTT.

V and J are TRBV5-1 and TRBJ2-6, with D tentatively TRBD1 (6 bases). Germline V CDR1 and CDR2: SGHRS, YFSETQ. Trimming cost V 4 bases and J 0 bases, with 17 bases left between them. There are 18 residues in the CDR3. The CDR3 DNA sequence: TGCGCCAGCAGCAACCCCGGGACATCCGTCTCTGGGGCCAACGTCCTGACTTTC. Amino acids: CASSNPGTSVSGANVLTF.

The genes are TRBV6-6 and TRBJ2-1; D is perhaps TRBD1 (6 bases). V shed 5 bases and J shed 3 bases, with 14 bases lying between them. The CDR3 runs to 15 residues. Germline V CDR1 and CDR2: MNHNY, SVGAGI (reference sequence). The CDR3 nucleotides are TGTGCCAGCAGTACCCAGGGGTACGGCTACAATGAGCAGTTCTTC. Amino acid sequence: CASSTQGYGYNEQFF.

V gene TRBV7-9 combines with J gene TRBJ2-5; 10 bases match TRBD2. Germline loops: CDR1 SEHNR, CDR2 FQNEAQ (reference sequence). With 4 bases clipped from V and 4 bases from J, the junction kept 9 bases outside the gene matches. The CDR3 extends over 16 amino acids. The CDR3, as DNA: TGTGCCAGCAGCTCCCAAGCGGGAGGGTCCCGAGAGACCCAGTACTTC. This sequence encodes CASSSQAGGSRETQYF.

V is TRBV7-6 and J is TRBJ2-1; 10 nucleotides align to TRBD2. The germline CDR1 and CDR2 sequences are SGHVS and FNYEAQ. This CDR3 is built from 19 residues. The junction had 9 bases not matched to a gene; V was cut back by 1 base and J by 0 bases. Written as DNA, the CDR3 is TGTGCCAGCAGCTTAGTTTTGAGCGGGAGGGCGAGCTCCTACAATGAGCAGTTCTTC. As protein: CASSLVLSGRASSYNEQFF. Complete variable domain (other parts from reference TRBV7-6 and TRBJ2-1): GAGVSQSPRYKVTKRGQDVALRCDPISGHVSLYWYRQALGQGPEFLTYFNYEAQQDKSGLPNDRFSAERPEGSISTLTIQRTEQRDSAMYRCASSLVLSGRASSYNEQFFGPGTRLTVL.

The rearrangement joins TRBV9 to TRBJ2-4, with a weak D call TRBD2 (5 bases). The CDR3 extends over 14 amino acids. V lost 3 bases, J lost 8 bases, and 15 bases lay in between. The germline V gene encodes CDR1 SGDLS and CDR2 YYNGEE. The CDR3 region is CASSGRTLRDIQYF. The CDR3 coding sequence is TGTGCCAGCAGCGGGAGGACTCTTAGGGACATTCAGTACTTC.

In DNA form, the CDR3 reads TGTGCCAGCAGCTTAAGACAGGAAGAGACCCAGTACTTC. This encodes CASSLRQEETQYF. V is TRBV7-7 and J is TRBJ2-5; TRBD1 might be the D (6 bases). The V end was cut by 2 bases, the J end by 3 bases, with 7 bases between. Germline CDR1 is SSHAT and CDR2 is FNYEAQ (reference sequence). The length of the CDR3 is 13 residues. The variable domain in full, completed from reference TRBV7-7 and TRBJ2-5, reads GAGVSQSPRYKVTKRGQDVTLRCDPISSHATLYWYQQALGQGPEFLTYFNYEAQPDKSGLPSDRFSAERPEGSISTLTIQRTEQRDSAMYRCASSLRQEETQYFGPGTRLLVL.

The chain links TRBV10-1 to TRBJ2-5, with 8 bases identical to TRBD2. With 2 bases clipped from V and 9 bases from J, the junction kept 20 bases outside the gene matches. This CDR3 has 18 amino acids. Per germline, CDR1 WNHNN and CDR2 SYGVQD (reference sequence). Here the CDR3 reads CASSETPTFSGTTTPQYF. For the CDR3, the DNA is TGCGCCAGCAGTGAGACCCCGACGTTTAGCGGGACTACGACACCCCAGTACTTC.

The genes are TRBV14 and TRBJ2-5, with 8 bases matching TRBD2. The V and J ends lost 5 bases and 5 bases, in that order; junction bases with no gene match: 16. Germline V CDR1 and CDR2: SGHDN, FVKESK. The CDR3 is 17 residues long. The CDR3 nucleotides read TGTGCCAGCAGCACAAAGAGGCCAAGAGCGGGAGAGGAGACCCAGTACTTC. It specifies CASSTKRPRAGEETQYF.

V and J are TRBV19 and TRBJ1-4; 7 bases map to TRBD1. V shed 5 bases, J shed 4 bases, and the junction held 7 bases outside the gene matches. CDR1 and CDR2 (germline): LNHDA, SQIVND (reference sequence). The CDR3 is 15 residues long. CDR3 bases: TGTGCCAGTAGTTCCCGGACAGGAAATAATGAAAAACTGTTTTTT. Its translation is CASSSRTGNNEKLFF. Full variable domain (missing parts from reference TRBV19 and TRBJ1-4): DGGITQSPKYLFRKEGQNVTLSCEQNLNHDAMYWYRQDPGQGLRLIYYSQIVNDFQKGDIAEGYSVSREKKESFPLTVTSAQKNPTAFYLCASSSRTGNNEKLFFGSGTQLSVL.

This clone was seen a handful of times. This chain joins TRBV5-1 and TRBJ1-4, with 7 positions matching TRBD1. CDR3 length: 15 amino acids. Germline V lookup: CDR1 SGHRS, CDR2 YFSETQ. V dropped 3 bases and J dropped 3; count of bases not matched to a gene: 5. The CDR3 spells CASSSRGRANEKLFF. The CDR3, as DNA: TGCGCCAGCAGCTCGAGGGGGCGGGCTAATGAAAAACTGTTTTTT. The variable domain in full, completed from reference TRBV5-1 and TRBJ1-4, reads KAGVTQTPRYLIKTRGQQVTLSCSPISGHRSVSWYQQTPGQGLQFLFEYFSETQRNKGNFPGRFSGRQFSNSRSEMNVSTLELGDSALYLCASSSRGRANEKLFFGSGTQLSVL.

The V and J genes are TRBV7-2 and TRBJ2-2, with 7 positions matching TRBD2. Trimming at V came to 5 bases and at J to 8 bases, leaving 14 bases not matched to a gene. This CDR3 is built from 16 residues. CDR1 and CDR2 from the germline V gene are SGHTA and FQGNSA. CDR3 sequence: CASSPQAGAPRGELFF. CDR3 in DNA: TGTGCCAGCAGCCCTCAGGCGGGAGCACCACGGGGGGAGCTGTTTTTT.

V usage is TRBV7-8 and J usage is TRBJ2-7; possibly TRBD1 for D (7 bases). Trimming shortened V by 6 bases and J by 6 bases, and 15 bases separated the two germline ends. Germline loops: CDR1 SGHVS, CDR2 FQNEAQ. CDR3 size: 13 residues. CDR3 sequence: CASRPQGGLEQYV. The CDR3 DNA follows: TGTGCCAGCAGACCTCAGGGGGGACTCGAGCAGTACGTC.

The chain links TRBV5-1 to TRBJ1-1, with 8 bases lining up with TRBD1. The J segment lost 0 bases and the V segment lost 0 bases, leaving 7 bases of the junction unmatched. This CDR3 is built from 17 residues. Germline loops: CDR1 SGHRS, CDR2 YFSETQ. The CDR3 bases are TGCGCCAGCAGCTTGGTGACAGGGGAATCCTTGAACACTGAAGCTTTCTTT. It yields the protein CASSLVTGESLNTEAFF.

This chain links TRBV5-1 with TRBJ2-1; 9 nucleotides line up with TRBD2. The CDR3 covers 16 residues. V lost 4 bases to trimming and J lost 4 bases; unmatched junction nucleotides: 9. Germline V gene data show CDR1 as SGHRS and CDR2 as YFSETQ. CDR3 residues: CASSEDFLAGYNEQFF. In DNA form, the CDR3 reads TGCGCCAGCAGCGAGGATTTCCTAGCGGGGTACAATGAGCAGTTCTTC.

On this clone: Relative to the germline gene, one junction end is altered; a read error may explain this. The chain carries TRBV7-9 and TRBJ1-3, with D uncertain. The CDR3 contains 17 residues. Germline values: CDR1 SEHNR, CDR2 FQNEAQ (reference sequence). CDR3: CSSSPTGSSHSGNTIYF. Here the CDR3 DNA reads TGTTCCAGCAGCCCAACCGGGTCCTCGCACTCTGGAAACACCATATATTTT.

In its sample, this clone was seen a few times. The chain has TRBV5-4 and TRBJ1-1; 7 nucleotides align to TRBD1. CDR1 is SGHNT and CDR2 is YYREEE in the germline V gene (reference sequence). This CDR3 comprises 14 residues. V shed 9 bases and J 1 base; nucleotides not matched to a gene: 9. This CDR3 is CATSSRDRNTEAFF. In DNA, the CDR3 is TGTGCCACCTCCTCTCGGGACAGGAACACTGAAGCTTTCTTT.

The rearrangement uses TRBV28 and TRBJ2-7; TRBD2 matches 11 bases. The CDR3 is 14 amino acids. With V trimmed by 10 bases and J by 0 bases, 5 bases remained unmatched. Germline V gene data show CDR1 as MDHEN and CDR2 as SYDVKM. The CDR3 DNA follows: TGTGCCACCGAGACTAGCGGGAACTCCTACGAGCAGTACTTC. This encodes CATETSGNSYEQYF.

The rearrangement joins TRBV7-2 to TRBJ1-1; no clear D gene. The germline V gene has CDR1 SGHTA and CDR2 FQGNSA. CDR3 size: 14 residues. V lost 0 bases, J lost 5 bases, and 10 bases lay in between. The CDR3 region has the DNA TGTGCCAGCAGCTTAGCGTCCGGGTGGACTGAAGCTTTCTTT. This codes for CASSLASGWTEAFF.

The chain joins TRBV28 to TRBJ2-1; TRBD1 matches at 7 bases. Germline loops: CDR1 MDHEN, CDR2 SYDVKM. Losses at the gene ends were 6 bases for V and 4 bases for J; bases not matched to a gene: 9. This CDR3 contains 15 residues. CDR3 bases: TGTGCCAGCAGGGTACCCGGGACAGAGTACAATGAGCAGTTCTTC. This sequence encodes CASRVPGTEYNEQFF.